This TCR beta chain is drawn from a study of early T cells in non-severe SARS-CoV-2 infection. From the 5' RACE reads, TCRdb called clonotypes with MiXCR, one entry per CDR3 protein. Of tens of thousands of distinct CDR3 sequences in the sample, 4.3% are singletons; the top ten hold approximately 14%. Trimming removed 2 bases from V and 4 bases from J, with 17 bases in between. Germline CDR1 and CDR2: SQVTM and ANQGSEA. The CDR3 runs to 15 residues. This clonotype was detected ten times or more. The receptor comes from an adult who was a healthcare worker with PCR-confirmed SARS-CoV-2 infection or an uninfected control (not recorded which). Material: whole blood. The V call is TRBV29-1, the J call TRBJ1-1; D is unresolved. The CDR3, as DNA: TGCAGCGTTGAATCAAAAGTGATTTTGGGCACTGAAGCTTTCTTT. Encoded protein: CSVESKVILGTEAFF.